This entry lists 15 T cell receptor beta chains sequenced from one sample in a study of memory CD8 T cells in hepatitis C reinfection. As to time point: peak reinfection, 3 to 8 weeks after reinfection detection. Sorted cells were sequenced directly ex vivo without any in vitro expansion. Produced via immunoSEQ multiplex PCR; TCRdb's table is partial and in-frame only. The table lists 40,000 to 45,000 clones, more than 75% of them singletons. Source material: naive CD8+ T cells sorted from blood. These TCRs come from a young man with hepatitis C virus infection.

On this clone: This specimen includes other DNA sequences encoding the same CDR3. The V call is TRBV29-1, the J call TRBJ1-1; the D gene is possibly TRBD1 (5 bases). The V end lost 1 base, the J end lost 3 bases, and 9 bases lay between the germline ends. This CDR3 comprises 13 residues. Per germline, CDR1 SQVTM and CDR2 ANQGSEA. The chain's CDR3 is CSVEGRGDTEAFF. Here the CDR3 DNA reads TGCAGCGTTGAAGGACGGGGGGACACTGAAGCTTTCTTT.

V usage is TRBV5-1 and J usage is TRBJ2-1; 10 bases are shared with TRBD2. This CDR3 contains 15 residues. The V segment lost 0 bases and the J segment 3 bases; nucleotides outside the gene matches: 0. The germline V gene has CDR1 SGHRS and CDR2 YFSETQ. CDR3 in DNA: TGCGCCAGCAGCTTGGGGACTAGCGGCTACAATGAGCAGTTCTTC. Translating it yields CASSLGTSGYNEQFF. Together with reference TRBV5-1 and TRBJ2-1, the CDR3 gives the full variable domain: KAGVTQTPRYLIKTRGQQVTLSCSPISGHRSVSWYQQTPGQGLQFLFEYFSETQRNKGNFPGRFSGRQFSNSRSEMNVSTLELGDSALYLCASSLGTSGYNEQFFGPGTRLTVL.

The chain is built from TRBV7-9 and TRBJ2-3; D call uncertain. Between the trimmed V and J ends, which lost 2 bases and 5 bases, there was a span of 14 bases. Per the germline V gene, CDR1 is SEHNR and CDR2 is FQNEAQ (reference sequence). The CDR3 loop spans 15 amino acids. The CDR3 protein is CASSLSPTRGDTQYF. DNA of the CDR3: TGTGCCAGCAGCTTATCACCGACGCGCGGAGATACGCAGTATTTT.

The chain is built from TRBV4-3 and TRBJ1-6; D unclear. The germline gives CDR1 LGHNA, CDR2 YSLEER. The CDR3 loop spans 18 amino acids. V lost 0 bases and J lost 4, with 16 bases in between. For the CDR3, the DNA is TGCGCCAGCAGCCAAGAAGGAGCCCACCTTGCGTATAATTCACCCCTCCACTTT. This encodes CASSQEGAHLAYNSPLHF.

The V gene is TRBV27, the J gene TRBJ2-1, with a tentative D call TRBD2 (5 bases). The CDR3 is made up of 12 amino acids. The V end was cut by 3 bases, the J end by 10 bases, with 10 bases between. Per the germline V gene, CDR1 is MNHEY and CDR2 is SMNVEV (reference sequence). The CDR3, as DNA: TGTGCCAGCAGTTTTATCGGGGAAGAGCAGTTCTTC. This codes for CASSFIGEEQFF.

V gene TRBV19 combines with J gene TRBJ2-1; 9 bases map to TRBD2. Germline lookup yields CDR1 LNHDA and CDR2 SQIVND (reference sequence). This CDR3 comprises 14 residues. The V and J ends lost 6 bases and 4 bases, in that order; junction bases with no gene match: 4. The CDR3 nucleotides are TGTGCCAGTAGCCACAGCGGGGGGTACAATGAGCAGTTCTTC. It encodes CASSHSGGYNEQFF.

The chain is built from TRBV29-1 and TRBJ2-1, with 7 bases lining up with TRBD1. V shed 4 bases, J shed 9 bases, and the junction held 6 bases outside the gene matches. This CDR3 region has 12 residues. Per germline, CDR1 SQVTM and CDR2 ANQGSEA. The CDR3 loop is CSVGDSRGEQFF. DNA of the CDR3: TGCAGCGTTGGGGACAGTCGGGGTGAGCAGTTCTTC.

The CDR3 nucleotides are TGTGCCAGCAGAAGCTATAAAAGCTCCTACGAGCAGTACTTC. This codes for CASRSYKSSYEQYF. V usage is TRBV27 and J usage is TRBJ2-7; D is ambiguous. V was trimmed by 6 bases and J by 0 bases, leaving 12 bases between them. Germline CDR1 is MNHEY and CDR2 is SMNVEV (reference sequence). The length of the CDR3 is 14 residues.

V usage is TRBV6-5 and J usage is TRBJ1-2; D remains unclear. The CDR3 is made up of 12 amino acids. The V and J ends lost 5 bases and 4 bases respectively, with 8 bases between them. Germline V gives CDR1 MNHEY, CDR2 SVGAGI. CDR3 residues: CASSETSYGYTF. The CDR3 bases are TGTGCCAGCAGTGAGACATCCTATGGCTACACCTTC.

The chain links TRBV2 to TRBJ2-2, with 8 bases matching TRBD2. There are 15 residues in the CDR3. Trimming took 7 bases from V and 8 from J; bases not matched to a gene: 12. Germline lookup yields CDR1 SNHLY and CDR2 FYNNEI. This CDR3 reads CASTGGLGDLGELFF. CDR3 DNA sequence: TGTGCCAGCACCGGGGGACTAGGCGATCTGGGGGAGCTGTTTTTT. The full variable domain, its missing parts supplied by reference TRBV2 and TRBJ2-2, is EPEVTQTPSHQVTQMGQEVILRCVPISNHLYFYWYRQILGQKVEFLVSFYNNEISEKSEIFDDQFSVERPDGSNFTLKIRSTKLEDSAMYFCASTGGLGDLGELFFGEGSRLTVL.

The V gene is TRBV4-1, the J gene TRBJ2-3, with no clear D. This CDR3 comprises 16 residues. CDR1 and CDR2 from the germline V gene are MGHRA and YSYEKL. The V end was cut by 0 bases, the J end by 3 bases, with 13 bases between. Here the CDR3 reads CASSQDLAGSTDTQYF. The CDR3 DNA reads TGCGCCAGCAGCCAAGATTTGGCAGGTAGTACAGATACGCAGTATTTT.

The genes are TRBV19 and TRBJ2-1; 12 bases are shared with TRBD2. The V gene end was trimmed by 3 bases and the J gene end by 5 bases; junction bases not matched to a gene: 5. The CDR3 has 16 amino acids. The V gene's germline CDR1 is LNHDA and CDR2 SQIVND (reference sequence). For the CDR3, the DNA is TGTGCCAGTAGTATCACCGGGACTAGCGGGCACAATGAGCAGTTCTTC. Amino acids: CASSITGTSGHNEQFF.

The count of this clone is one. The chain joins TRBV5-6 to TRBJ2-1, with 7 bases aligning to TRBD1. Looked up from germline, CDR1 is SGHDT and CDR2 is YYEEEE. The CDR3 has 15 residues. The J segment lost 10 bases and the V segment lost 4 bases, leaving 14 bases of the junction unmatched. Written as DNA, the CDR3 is TGTGCCAGCAGCACCCAGGGGGTAGCTATTGAGGAGCAGTTCTTC. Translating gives CASSTQGVAIEEQFF.

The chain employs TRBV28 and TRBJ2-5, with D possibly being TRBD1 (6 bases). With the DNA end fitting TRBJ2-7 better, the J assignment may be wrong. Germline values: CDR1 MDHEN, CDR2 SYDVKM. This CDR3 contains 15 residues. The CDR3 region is CASSLSRGLSYEQYF. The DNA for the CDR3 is TGTGCCAGCAGTTTATCCAGGGGCCTTTCCTACGAGCAGTACTTC.

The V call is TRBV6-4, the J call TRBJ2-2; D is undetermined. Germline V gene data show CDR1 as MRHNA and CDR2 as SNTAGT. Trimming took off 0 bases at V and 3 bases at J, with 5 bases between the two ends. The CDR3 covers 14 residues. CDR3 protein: CASSDSPDTGELFF. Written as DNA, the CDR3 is TGTGCCAGCAGTGACTCCCCTGACACCGGGGAGCTGTTTTTT.